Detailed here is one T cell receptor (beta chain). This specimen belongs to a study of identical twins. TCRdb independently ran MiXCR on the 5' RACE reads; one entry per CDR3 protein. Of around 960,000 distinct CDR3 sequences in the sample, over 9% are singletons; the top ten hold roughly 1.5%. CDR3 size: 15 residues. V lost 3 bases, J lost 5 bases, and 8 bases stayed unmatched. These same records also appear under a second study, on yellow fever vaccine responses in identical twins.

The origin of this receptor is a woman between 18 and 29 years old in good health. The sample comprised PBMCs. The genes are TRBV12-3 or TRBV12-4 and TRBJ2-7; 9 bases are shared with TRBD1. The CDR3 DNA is TGTGCCAGCAGTTTTACAGGGGGCGAAAGAGACGAGCAGTACTTC. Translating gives CASSFTGGERDEQYF.